This T cell receptor (beta chain) was identified during a study of PD-1 blockade in mismatch repair-deficient tumors. V shed 0 bases and J shed 6 bases, with 15 bases lying between them. This CDR3 contains 15 residues. In germline, CDR1 is SGHNT, CDR2 YYREEE (reference sequence). PCR or immunohistochemistry showed mismatch repair deficiency in every enrolled patient. TCRdb keeps only in-frame clones here, not all; method: immunoSEQ multiplex PCR. The sample yields 38,000 or so clones, 85% seen once. Study-wide findings and caveats: Rapid post-treatment expansion, then contraction, generally preceding radiologic response, marked tumor-resident clones.

In the case of this clone: Antigen: not known.

Source: peripheral blood, taken approximately 78 weeks after starting pembrolizumab. The chain is built from TRBV5-4 and TRBJ1-1, with D uncertain. This receptor was identified in an adult with mismatch repair-deficient cancer. CDR3 bases: TGTGCCAGCAGCTTGGTTCTTTCTGAGGCCTCTGAAGCTTTCTTT. Its translation: CASSLVLSEASEAFF.